The source of this TCR beta chain is a study of response to subunit inactivated influenza vaccine. Notes on the study in general: A suggestion made by the authors is that each seasonal influenza vaccination recruits few new T cells.

TCRdb re-analysed the RT-PCR reads in MiXCR, keeping a single row per CDR3 protein. This repertoire shows 700,000 to 900,000 distinct CDR3 sequences, around 21% found once; its top ten account for roughly a tenth. Losses at the gene ends were 5 bases for V and 0 bases for J; bases not matched to a gene: 8. Germline assignment: CDR1 DFQATT and CDR2 SNEGSKA (reference sequence). This CDR3 region has 15 residues. This clonotype was seen a handful of times. The antigen is not known. This TCR derives from a man aged 50-60 years who received an inactivated influenza vaccine. This chain links TRBV20-1 with TRBJ2-5; TRBD2 matches at 8 bases. This sample comprised PBMCs from blood, obtained 5 days after vaccination. The CDR3 reads CSASGTRNHQETQYF. CDR3 DNA sequence: TGCAGTGCTTCCGGGACTAGAAACCACCAAGAGACCCAGTACTTC.